The source of this T cell receptor (beta chain) is a study of T cell responses to AZD1222 COVID-19 vaccine. About the study: Investigators merged groups given second doses at roughly 4 or roughly 12 weeks.

The assay was immunoSEQ multiplex PCR, and TCRdb's table has in-frame clones only and misses some. The sample holds over 55,000 clones, 80% to 85% seen once. The CDR3 extends over 13 amino acids. Trimming shortened V by 4 bases and J by 1 base, and 5 bases separated the two germline ends. General study points: White British people made up most donors, females outnumbered males, and clonal diversity was possibly underestimated. Elevations in Spike-specific TCR breadth and depth followed administration of two AZD1222 doses. The study sampled repertoires only after the peak T cell response.

This clone has a handful of counts. The antigen is not known. The rearrangement links TRBV12-3 or TRBV12-4 to TRBJ2-1; D not certain. The receptor comes from an adult in good health. Sequenced material: peripheral blood, taken on day 0 of AZD1222 vaccination. The CDR3 is CASSWGSYNEQFF. CDR3 sequence (DNA): TGTGCCAGCAGTTGGGGTTCCTACAATGAGCAGTTCTTC.